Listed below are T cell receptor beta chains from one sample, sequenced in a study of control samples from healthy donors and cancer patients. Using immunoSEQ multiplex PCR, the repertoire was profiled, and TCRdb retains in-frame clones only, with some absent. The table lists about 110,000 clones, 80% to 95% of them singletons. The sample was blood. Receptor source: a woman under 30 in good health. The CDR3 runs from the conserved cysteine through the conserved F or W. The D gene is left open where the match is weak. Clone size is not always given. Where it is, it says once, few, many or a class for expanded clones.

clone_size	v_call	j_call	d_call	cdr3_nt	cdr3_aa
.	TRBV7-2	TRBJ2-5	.	TGTGCCAGCAGTCCAGGACTACAGGGGTCCCAGTACTTC	CASSPGLQGSQYF
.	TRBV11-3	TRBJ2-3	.	TGTGCCAGCAGCTTAGGAGGGGACTCCCCCACAGATACGCAGTATTTT	CASSLGGDSPTDTQYF
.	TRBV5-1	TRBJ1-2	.	TGCGCCAGCAGCGCCGGCAACGCTAACTATGGCTACACCTTC	CASSAGNANYGYTF
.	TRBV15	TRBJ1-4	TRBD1	TGTGCCACCAGAAATCTAGACAGGGTTAATGAAAAACTGTTTTTT	CATRNLDRVNEKLFF
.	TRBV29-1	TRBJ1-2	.	TGCAGCGTTGGCAGCTACACCTTC	CSVGSYTF
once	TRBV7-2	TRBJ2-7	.	TGTGCCAGCAGCTTAGCCGGGCGAGAGCAGTACTTC	CASSLAGREQYF
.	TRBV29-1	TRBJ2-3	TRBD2	TGCAGCGTTGGCCGACTAGCGGGAGGGGGCACAGATACGCAGTATTTT	CSVGRLAGGGTDTQYF
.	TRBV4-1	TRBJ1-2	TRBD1	TGCGCCAGCAGCCAAGATGGTACCGGGACAGAGAACTATGGCTACACCTTC	CASSQDGTGTENYGYTF
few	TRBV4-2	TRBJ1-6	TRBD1	TGTGCCAGCAGCCAAGAGGAAGGGGACAGAAATTCACCCCTCCACTTT	CASSQEEGDRNSPLHF
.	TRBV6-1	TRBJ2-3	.	TGTGCCAGCAGTGATTCTTGGGGCGGGCCAGACACAGATACGCAGTATTTT	CASSDSWGGPDTDTQYF
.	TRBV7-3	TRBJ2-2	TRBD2	TGTGCCAGCAGCGGAGGGCGCGGGGGGTCCTTCGAGCTGTTTTTT	CASSGGRGGSFELFF
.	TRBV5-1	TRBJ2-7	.	TGCGCCAGCAGCCACTCAGGGTCTACCTACGAGCAGTACTTC	CASSHSGSTYEQYF
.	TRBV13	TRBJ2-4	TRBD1	TGTGCCAGCAGCACCCGGACAGGGCTTAAAAACATTCAGTACTTC	CASSTRTGLKNIQYF
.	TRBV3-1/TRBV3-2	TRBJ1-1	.	TGTGCCAGCAGCCAAATCACGAAAGCTTTCTTT	CASSQITKAFF
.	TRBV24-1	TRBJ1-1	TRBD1	TGTGCCACCACCATTCAGGGGGCGAACACTGAAGCTTTCTTT	CATTIQGANTEAFF
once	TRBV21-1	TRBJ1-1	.	TGTGCCAGCAGCTCCTCGACAGGGGACACTGAAGCTTTCTTT	CASSSSTGDTEAFF